Listed below are T cell receptor beta chains from one sample, sequenced in a study of T-cell memory formation after mild COVID-19. One entry per CDR3 protein results from TCRdb running MiXCR on the 5' RACE reads. In the table there are roughly 620,000 distinct CDR3 sequences, around 17% of which are singletons. The sequencing sample was made of PBMCs or a T cell subset sorted from them (not recorded which). The source is an adult woman who had mild COVID-19 (a few samples of this study predate the infection). Cell type and time point are not known. The conserved cysteine and the conserved F or W are not part of the CDR3 here.

CDR3 protein: ATRAYFLVTGTSGRGQGETQY
V gene: TRBV24-1
J gene: TRBJ2-5

CDR3 protein: ASSQLGDPTEAF
V gene: TRBV5-1
J gene: TRBJ1-1

CDR3 protein: ASSQRLAGADQETQY
V gene: TRBV4-1
J gene: TRBJ2-5

CDR3 protein: ATSISGRGDEQF
V gene: TRBV15
J gene: TRBJ2-1

CDR3 protein: ASSYGGRQQF
V gene: TRBV6-5
J gene: TRBJ2-1

CDR3 protein: ASSQDPRDRSY
V gene: TRBV4-1
J gene: TRBJ2-7

CDR3 protein: SVGRGGSYNEQF
V gene: TRBV29-1
J gene: TRBJ2-1

CDR3 protein: ASSDSPTDTQY
V gene: TRBV6-4
J gene: TRBJ2-3

CDR3 protein: ASSLVIKGNEQF
V gene: TRBV11-2
J gene: TRBJ2-1

CDR3 protein: ASSQLSGEQVNSYEQY
V gene: TRBV4-2
J gene: TRBJ2-7

CDR3 protein: ASSATGSSYEQY
V gene: TRBV9
J gene: TRBJ2-7

CDR3 protein: ASSPEVNRFTEAF
V gene: TRBV4-1
J gene: TRBJ1-1

CDR3 protein: ASGRTSGVVSYNEQF
V gene: TRBV12-5
J gene: TRBJ2-1

CDR3 protein: SVVSGTGSYEQY
V gene: TRBV29-1
J gene: TRBJ2-7

CDR3 protein: ASSAGGLAASSYNEQF
V gene: TRBV9
J gene: TRBJ2-1

CDR3 protein: ATSDSRGPDTQY
V gene: TRBV24-1
J gene: TRBJ2-3

CDR3 protein: ASSSHRGPDTQY
V gene: TRBV11-2
J gene: TRBJ2-3

CDR3 protein: ASTRDLDQPQH
V gene: TRBV12-3/TRBV12-4
J gene: TRBJ1-5

CDR3 protein: ASTLTGGLSTEAF
V gene: TRBV19
J gene: TRBJ1-1

CDR3 protein: SVGGAGGYQETQY
V gene: TRBV29-1
J gene: TRBJ2-5

CDR3 protein: ASSFSGNRIDEQY
V gene: TRBV12-3/TRBV12-4
J gene: TRBJ2-7

CDR3 protein: ASSLTGGGRSEAF
V gene: TRBV7-9
J gene: TRBJ1-1

CDR3 protein: AWSVQETSGTPQY
V gene: TRBV30
J gene: TRBJ2-7

CDR3 protein: ASSSQGKLAKNIQY
V gene: TRBV12-3/TRBV12-4
J gene: TRBJ2-4

CDR3 protein: ASSPVWGGGLRDRLNTEAF
V gene: TRBV18
J gene: TRBJ1-1

CDR3 protein: SVETGQGSLSGNTIY
V gene: TRBV29-1
J gene: TRBJ1-3

CDR3 protein: SAKNGGGTPRETQY
V gene: TRBV20-1
J gene: TRBJ2-5

CDR3 protein: ASRTAPGEAF
V gene: TRBV27
J gene: TRBJ1-1

CDR3 protein: ASRPTRLAGEDTQY
V gene: TRBV12-1
J gene: TRBJ2-3

CDR3 protein: ASSDPAADTQY
V gene: TRBV7-3
J gene: TRBJ2-3

CDR3 protein: ASSPVGALNEQF
V gene: TRBV5-4
J gene: TRBJ2-1

CDR3 protein: ASSPEAGQPQH
V gene: TRBV18
J gene: TRBJ1-5

CDR3 protein: ASSRGGQGSYEQY
V gene: TRBV7-9
J gene: TRBJ2-7

CDR3 protein: AWSVPGQPGNTIY
V gene: TRBV30
J gene: TRBJ1-3

CDR3 protein: ASSLNGRAVQETQY
V gene: TRBV7-2
J gene: TRBJ2-5

CDR3 protein: ASSQVRGRADTEAF
V gene: TRBV4-1
J gene: TRBJ1-1

CDR3 protein: ASSSTAQY
V gene: TRBV11-3
J gene: TRBJ2-3

CDR3 protein: ASSELGGNEQF
V gene: TRBV2
J gene: TRBJ2-1

CDR3 protein: ATSDFSGTGAF
V gene: TRBV24-1
J gene: TRBJ1-1

CDR3 protein: ASSLRRGASNEKLF
V gene: TRBV5-5
J gene: TRBJ1-4

CDR3 protein: ASSQERTGWDTQY
V gene: TRBV4-1
J gene: TRBJ2-3

CDR3 protein: ATSDPRRGSNQPQH
V gene: TRBV24-1
J gene: TRBJ1-5

CDR3 protein: ASSPSSGGRNEKLF
V gene: TRBV7-8
J gene: TRBJ1-4

CDR3 protein: ASSLVGDATEAF
V gene: TRBV5-1
J gene: TRBJ1-1

CDR3 protein: SVVPGPMNTEAF
V gene: TRBV29-1
J gene: TRBJ1-1

CDR3 protein: ASSTWTTSVF
V gene: TRBV12-3/TRBV12-4
J gene: TRBJ2-1

CDR3 protein: ASSYSATGAVNTEAF
V gene: TRBV6-5
J gene: TRBJ1-1

CDR3 protein: ASSFLGGAHEQY
V gene: TRBV5-1
J gene: TRBJ2-7

CDR3 protein: ASSLISGSSYNEQF
V gene: TRBV25-1
J gene: TRBJ2-1

CDR3 protein: ASSPSLGLHEQY
V gene: TRBV7-9
J gene: TRBJ2-7